The 15 T cell receptor beta chains below come from one sample, sequenced in a study of Tregs in tolerant kidney transplant recipients. Sequencing was performed with immunoSEQ multiplex PCR; in TCRdb, only in-frame clones are kept and a portion is missing. The repertoire holds approximately 60,000 clones, 80% to 90% seen once, with 3.5% to 4% in the top ten. Recipients received nonmyeloablative bone marrow transplants from related graft donors, with transient mixed chimerism. Sequences were derived from CD4+ T cells from blood (PBMCs), sampled 6 months after the transplant. These receptors all stem from a human patient who received a combined kidney and bone marrow transplant. Certain T cells may be donor cells from the graft.

This chain joins TRBV5-6 and TRBJ2-5; 7 bases are a match to TRBD1. V was clipped by 4 bases and J by 5 bases; unmatched bases: 8. Looked up from germline, CDR1 is SGHDT and CDR2 is YYEEEE. The CDR3 runs to 14 residues. In DNA, the CDR3 is TGTGCCAGCAGCCGAAGACAGGGTTTGGAGACCCAGTACTTC. As protein: CASSRRQGLETQYF.

This chain uses TRBV7-8 with TRBJ2-1; TRBD1 matches at 8 bases. Germline assignment: CDR1 SGHVS and CDR2 FQNEAQ. V was clipped by 0 bases and J by 14 bases; unmatched bases: 6. The CDR3 loop spans 13 amino acids. The CDR3 loop reads CASSLADRQGKFF. CDR3 DNA: TGTGCCAGCAGCTTAGCGGACAGACAGGGGAAGTTCTTC. The full variable domain, with the rest looked up from reference TRBV7-8 and TRBJ2-1, is GAGVSQSPRYKVAKRGQDVALRCDPISGHVSLFWYQQALGQGPEFLTYFQNEAQLDKSGLPSDRFFAERPEGSVSTLKIQRTQQEDSAVYLCASSLADRQGKFFGPGTRLTVL.

The chain recombines TRBV25-1 with TRBJ2-7; 11 bases are a match to TRBD1. There are 15 residues in the CDR3. Looked up from germline, CDR1 is MGHDK and CDR2 is SYGVNS. Trimming removed 6 bases from V and 4 bases from J; junction bases left unmatched: 8. CDR3 nucleotides: TGTGCCAGCAGAGACACAGGGACAGGGGGTTACGAGCAGTACTTC. This sequence encodes CASRDTGTGGYEQYF.

This chain's CDR3 is CASGPGSGNTEAFF. CDR3 DNA sequence: TGTGCCAGCGGCCCGGGGTCGGGGAACACTGAAGCTTTCTTT. V and J are TRBV7-9 and TRBJ1-1; D gene unclear. This CDR3 comprises 14 residues. Germline assignment: CDR1 SEHNR and CDR2 FQNEAQ (reference sequence). Trimming stripped 8 bases from V and 1 base from J, with 14 bases between.

V and J are TRBV5-1 and TRBJ1-3; D unclear. The V gene's germline CDR1 is SGHRS and CDR2 YFSETQ. Trimming shortened V by 3 bases and J by 3 bases, and 10 bases separated the two germline ends. The CDR3 is made up of 14 amino acids. Written as DNA, the CDR3 is TGCGCCAGCAGCTCCTCGACACTTGGAAACACCATATATTTT. This sequence encodes CASSSSTLGNTIYF.

This chain links TRBV7-2 with TRBJ1-3; D perhaps matches TRBD1 (6 bases). This CDR3 region has 14 residues. Deletions cut 4 bases from V and 4 bases from J, with 11 bases between. CDR1 is SGHTA and CDR2 is FQGNSA in the germline V gene. The CDR3 is CASSSTGFGNTIYF. The CDR3 DNA is TGTGCCAGCAGCTCTACAGGGTTCGGAAACACCATATATTTT.

The CDR3 reads CAIRPDRLFTGANVLTF. The CDR3 DNA is TGTGCCATCAGACCTGACAGGCTCTTCACTGGGGCCAACGTCCTGACTTTC. J is TRBJ2-6 and V is TRBV10-3; the D gene is possibly TRBD1 (6 bases). Trimming removed 6 bases from V and 2 bases from J, with 17 bases in between. The V gene's germline CDR1 is ENHRY and CDR2 SYGVKD. The CDR3 extends over 17 amino acids.

The chain combines TRBV29-1 with TRBJ2-7; 10 bases fit TRBD2. CDR1 is SQVTM, CDR2 ANQGSEA, per germline. V was pared by 3 bases and J by 7 bases, with 9 bases of the junction left unmatched. This CDR3 contains 14 residues. CDR3: CSVDGLAGVGEQYF. In DNA, the CDR3 is TGCAGCGTTGATGGCCTAGCGGGAGTGGGGGAGCAGTACTTC.

The chain uses TRBV11-2 and TRBJ2-2; 7 bases map to TRBD1. The V and J ends lost 3 bases and 3 bases, in that order; junction bases with no gene match: 1. The CDR3 consists of 14 residues. Looked up from germline, CDR1 is SGHAT and CDR2 is FQNNGV. As DNA, the CDR3 is TGTGCCAGCAGCTTCAGGGGGTACACCGGGGAGCTGTTTTTT. Encoded protein: CASSFRGYTGELFF.

The CDR3 DNA follows: TGTGCCAGCAGCTTTAGACAGGGATTGAAGACCCAGTACTTC. As protein: CASSFRQGLKTQYF. The chain joins TRBV7-2 to TRBJ2-5; 7 nucleotides match TRBD1. The J segment lost 6 bases and the V segment lost 3 bases, leaving 7 bases of the junction unmatched. Germline CDR1 SGHTA, CDR2 FQGNSA. The CDR3 runs to 14 residues.

This chain uses TRBV6-1 with TRBJ2-7, with D perhaps TRBD2 (6 bases). Germline V gives CDR1 MNHNS, CDR2 SASEGT. The CDR3 is 16 amino acids. The germline V and J ends were trimmed by 0 bases and 6 bases, with 18 bases remaining between them. CDR3: CASSEASLAVAGEQYF. Written as DNA, the CDR3 is TGTGCCAGCAGTGAAGCGTCATTAGCGGTAGCTGGCGAGCAGTACTTC.

The chain employs TRBV5-1 and TRBJ2-5, with 11 bases fitting TRBD2. Germline CDR1 is SGHRS and CDR2 is YFSETQ. The CDR3 is made up of 14 amino acids. J was trimmed by 3 bases and V by 4 bases; bases with no gene match: 2. DNA for the CDR3: TGCGCCAGCAGCCTAGCGGGGGGCAAAGAGACCCAGTACTTC. Translated: CASSLAGGKETQYF.

On this clone: Germline and junction disagree at one end, which may indicate a read error. Other DNA variants within this sample encode the same CDR3. The chain recombines TRBV4-2 with TRBJ2-6; 11 bases are shared with TRBD1. Germline-derived CDR1 and CDR2 are LGHNA and YNFKEQ. The CDR3 spans 18 residues. CDR3 protein: CASSSPGQGVSGANVLTF. Written as DNA, the CDR3 is TGTGCCAGCAGCTCCCCGGGACAGGGGGTCTCTGGAGCCAACGTCCTGACTTTC.

The chain combines TRBV7-9 with TRBJ2-7; D might be TRBD1 (5 bases). The ends were cut back, 0 bases at V and 3 bases at J, with 12 bases in the middle. Germline V lookup: CDR1 SEHNR, CDR2 FQNEAQ (reference sequence). This CDR3 is built from 15 residues. CDR3 in DNA: TGTGCCAGCAGCTTAGCGCAGGGTGGCGGCTACGAGCAGTACTTC. It yields the protein CASSLAQGGGYEQYF.

This clone was seen just once. V gene TRBV27 combines with J gene TRBJ1-1, with no clear D. Trimming took off 0 bases at V and 0 bases at J, with 11 bases between the two ends. This CDR3 is 16 amino acids long. CDR1 is MNHEY, CDR2 SMNVEV, per germline (reference sequence). The CDR3 nucleotides read TGTGCCAGCAGTTTATCTGGCCCAACATTGAACACTGAAGCTTTCTTT. Protein product: CASSLSGPTLNTEAFF.